A single sample gave rise to the 20 T cell receptor beta chains below, sequenced in a study of CD8 T cells in Susac syndrome. Random hexamers served to reverse transcribe roughly 0.45 to 1 ug RNA. One entry per CDR3 protein results from TCRdb running MiXCR on the immunoSEQ multiplex PCR reads. The sample carries 55,000 to 85,000 distinct CDR3 sequences, roughly 95% recorded once. The sample comprised CD4+ T cells from PBMCs. The receptors come from a human donor with multiple sclerosis.

This rearrangement joins TRBV7-2 to TRBJ1-5; D unclear. V shed 3 bases and J shed 1 base, with 7 bases lying between them. CDR1 SGHTA and CDR2 FQGNSA come from the germline V gene. The CDR3 has 14 amino acids. CDR3 region: CASSLSVSNQPQHF. The CDR3 DNA is TGTGCCAGCAGCTTGTCAGTCAGCAATCAGCCCCAGCATTTT.

The chain employs TRBV12-3 or TRBV12-4 and TRBJ2-7, with D perhaps TRBD1 (6 bases). CDR3 length: 12 residues. Trimming took off 6 bases at V and 3 bases at J, with 9 bases between the two ends. CDR3 DNA: TGTGCCAGCAGCCGGACAGACTACGAGCAGTACTTC. Translated: CASSRTDYEQYF.

The chain links TRBV12-3 or TRBV12-4 to TRBJ1-1; a weak D match, TRBD1 (5 bases). The V gene lost 5 bases and the J gene lost 11 bases, with 18 bases spanning the gap. The CDR3 has 13 residues. DNA of the CDR3: TGTGCCAGCAGTATCCGGGACCCAGGTGGGGCTTTCTTT. Residues: CASSIRDPGGAFF.

This chain connects TRBV12-3 or TRBV12-4 to TRBJ2-7; 8 bases line up with TRBD1. The CDR3 has 15 residues. With 5 bases clipped from V and 5 bases from J, the junction kept 11 bases outside the gene matches. This CDR3 is CASSPPGQGVDEQYF. The CDR3, as DNA: TGTGCCAGCAGTCCCCCCGGACAGGGTGTGGACGAGCAGTACTTC.

The V and J genes are TRBV7-9 and TRBJ2-7; tentative D call: TRBD2 (5 bases). The CDR3 runs 12 residues. Germline CDR1 reads SEHNR; CDR2 reads FQNEAQ (reference sequence). The V end lost 10 bases, the J end lost 4 bases, and 14 bases lay between the germline ends. CDR3 in DNA: TGTGCCACTCACTCCGAGGGATACGAGCAGTACTTC. This sequence encodes CATHSEGYEQYF.

V and J are TRBV18 and TRBJ2-3; TRBD2 is a possible D gene (7 bases). Germline V gene data show CDR1 as KGHSH and CDR2 as LQKENI. V was shortened by 3 bases and J by 0 bases, with 10 bases between the two germline ends. The length of the CDR3 is 15 residues. CDR3 loop: CASSPAGASTDTQYF. The CDR3 DNA sequence: TGTGCCAGCTCACCTGCGGGGGCGAGCACAGATACGCAGTATTTT.

This clonotype showed up just once. The chain recombines TRBV6-6 with TRBJ1-6, with D possibly being TRBD1 (6 bases). The CDR3 runs to 14 residues. Per germline, CDR1 MNHNY and CDR2 SVGAGI (reference sequence). The V and J ends lost 7 bases and 7 bases respectively, with 14 bases between them. CDR3 coding DNA: TGTGCCAGCATTCAAACGGGGGCGAATTCACCCCTCCACTTT. Translating it yields CASIQTGANSPLHF.

The chain uses TRBV7-9 and TRBJ1-1, with 9 bases lining up with TRBD1. The CDR3 totals 13 residues. With V trimmed by 10 bases and J by 1 base, 4 bases remained unmatched. Germline CDR1 and CDR2: SEHNR and FQNEAQ (reference sequence). CDR3 nucleotides: TGTGCCACGGACAGGGGACCGAACACTGAAGCTTTCTTT. It codes for CATDRGPNTEAFF.

The rearrangement joins TRBV5-4 to TRBJ1-1; D possibly corresponds to TRBD1 (6 bases). The CDR3 spans 12 residues. The germline gives CDR1 SGHNT, CDR2 YYREEE (reference sequence). The ends were cut back, 5 bases at V and 5 bases at J, with 10 bases in the middle. CDR3 nucleotides: TGTGCCAGCAGAAGGGGGGCTACTGAAGCTTTCTTT. Its translation is CASRRGATEAFF.

This clonotype was counted once. V gene TRBV18 combines with J gene TRBJ1-6, with a tentative D call TRBD1 (6 bases). CDR1 KGHSH and CDR2 LQKENI come from the germline V gene. The V end lost 0 bases, the J end lost 10 bases, and 16 bases lay between the germline ends. The CDR3 has 16 amino acids. DNA of the CDR3: TGTGCCAGCTCACCACCGACAGGTCCAGGAACCTCACCCCTCCACTTT. This codes for CASSPPTGPGTSPLHF. Full variable domain (outside the CDR3, taken from reference TRBV18 and TRBJ1-6): NAGVMQNPRHLVRRRGQEARLRCSPMKGHSHVYWYRQLPEEGLKFMVYLQKENIIDESGMPKERFSAEFPKEGPSILRIQQVVRGDSAAYFCASSPPTGPGTSPLHFGNGTRLTVT.

The chain links TRBV6-1 to TRBJ2-5; perhaps TRBD1 as D (6 bases). Trimming removed 5 bases at V and 4 bases at J, with 17 bases between. Germline V lookup: CDR1 MNHNS, CDR2 SASEGT. CDR3 size: 15 residues. The CDR3 region has the DNA TGTGCCAGCAGTTGGGTGTGGGAAGGGGGAGAGACCCAGTACTTC. Translated: CASSWVWEGGETQYF.

Concerning this clonotype itself: A junction boundary mismatches the germline segment, possibly from a read error. The gene calls are TRBV7-7 and TRBJ2-5, with 12 nucleotides matching TRBD2. CDR3 length: 15 residues. The germline gives CDR1 SSHAT, CDR2 FNYEAQ (reference sequence). The CDR3 here is CASSRLAGEEETQYF. As DNA, the CDR3 is TGTGCTAGCAGTCGACTAGCGGGGGAGGAAGAGACCCAGTACTTC. The full variable domain, rest sourced from reference TRBV7-7 and TRBJ2-5, is GAGVSQSPRYKVTKRGQDVTLRCDPISSHATLYWYQQALGQGPEFLTYFNYEAQPDKSGLPSDRFSAERPEGSISTLTIQRTEQRDSAMYRCASSRLAGEEETQYFGPGTRLLVL.

The chain links TRBV6-2 or TRBV6-3 to TRBJ2-7, with 7 positions matching TRBD1. The CDR3 consists of 12 residues. CDR1 MNHEY and CDR2 SVGEGT come from the germline V gene. V dropped 2 bases and J dropped 6; count of bases not matched to a gene: 1. CDR3 in amino acids: CASSYQGVEQYF. CDR3 sequence (DNA): TGTGCCAGCAGTTACCAGGGGGTCGAGCAGTACTTC.

This chain connects TRBV24-1 to TRBJ2-5; D ambiguous. The CDR3 extends over 14 amino acids. Germline CDR1 reads KGHDR; CDR2 reads SFDVKD. V was trimmed by 5 bases and J by 6 bases, leaving 15 bases between them. CDR3 sequence reads: CATSAPDPGKTQYF. The CDR3 DNA follows: TGTGCCACCAGTGCGCCGGATCCTGGGAAGACCCAGTACTTC.

V gene TRBV20-1 combines with J gene TRBJ2-2, with TRBD1 matching 8 bases. The CDR3 extends over 15 amino acids. Germline CDR1 reads DFQATT; CDR2 reads SNEGSKA (reference sequence). With V trimmed by 5 bases and J by 2 bases, 7 bases remained unmatched. DNA of the CDR3: TGCAGTGCTCTCGGGACAGGAGTAAACACCGGGGAGCTGTTTTTT. Its translation is CSALGTGVNTGELFF.

J is TRBJ2-3 and V is TRBV5-1; 8 bases are a match to TRBD2. The V and J ends lost 5 bases and 0 bases, in that order; junction bases with no gene match: 5. CDR3 length: 15 residues. Germline V gene data show CDR1 as SGHRS and CDR2 as YFSETQ. CDR3 in DNA: TGCGCCAGCAGGGGGGTAGCGGGGAGCACAGATACGCAGTATTTT. This translates into CASRGVAGSTDTQYF.

Details on this clonotype: An end of the junction does not agree with germline; a read error may underlie this. The CDR3 spells CASSLAGTSSEQFF. CDR3 DNA sequence: TGTGCTAGCAGCTTAGCGGGGACTAGCAGTGAGCAGTTCTTC. The chain is built from TRBV7-7 and TRBJ2-1; 9 bases are a match to TRBD2. Germline values: CDR1 SSHAT, CDR2 FNYEAQ (reference sequence). The CDR3 covers 14 residues.

The chain recombines TRBV6-2 or TRBV6-3 with TRBJ1-5; D remains unclear. V lost 6 bases, J lost 4 bases, and 16 bases lay in between. In germline, CDR1 is MNHEY, CDR2 SVGEGT. The CDR3 length is 15 residues. The CDR3 here is CASSLLRPGNQPQHF. CDR3 in DNA: TGTGCCAGCAGCCTCCTTCGACCGGGAAATCAGCCCCAGCATTTT.

The V call is TRBV7-2, the J call TRBJ1-5; D remains unclear. The length of the CDR3 is 13 residues. Germline CDR1 is SGHTA and CDR2 is FQGNSA. With 1 base removed from V and 9 bases from J, the gap between germline ends came to 10 bases. The chain's CDR3 is CASSLGVGRPQHF. CDR3 coding DNA: TGTGCCAGCAGCTTAGGGGTAGGTCGGCCCCAGCATTTT. Together with reference TRBV7-2 and TRBJ1-5, the CDR3 gives the full variable domain: GAGVSQSPSNKVTEKGKDVELRCDPISGHTALYWYRQSLGQGLEFLIYFQGNSAPDKSGLPSDRFSAERTGGSVSTLTIQRTQQEDSAVYLCASSLGVGRPQHFGDGTRLSIL.

The chain has TRBV24-1 and TRBJ2-5; D remains unclear. CDR1 KGHDR and CDR2 SFDVKD come from the germline V gene. The CDR3 length is 11 residues. Trimming took off 1 base at V and 4 bases at J, with 0 bases between the two ends. The CDR3 nucleotides read TGTGCCACCAGTGATTTAGAGACCCAGTACTTC. Its protein product is CATSDLETQYF.